These T cell receptor beta chains were read from a single sample in a study of yellow fever vaccine responses in identical twins. Using its own MiXCR run on the RT-PCR reads, TCRdb lists one record per CDR3 protein. The sample consists of under 1,500 distinct CDR3 sequences, around 92% of them appearing once. The sequencing here drew on T cells from blood (PBMCs), unsorted or a sorted subset (not recorded which), taken before or after yellow fever vaccination (not recorded which). These receptors all stem from a female donor who received the yellow fever vaccine. Both conserved end residues are part of each CDR3.

v_call	j_call	cdr3_aa
TRBV11-3	TRBJ2-3	CASSWGGVGDTQYF
TRBV11-1	TRBJ1-6	CASSLGQYNSPLHF
TRBV5-1	TRBJ2-1	CASSSNPPSYNEQFF
TRBV20-1	TRBJ2-3	CSAPDRPTDTQYF
TRBV7-9	TRBJ1-1	CASSLSGGNTEAFF
TRBV7-9	TRBJ1-3	CASSEHEKNTIYF
TRBV11-2	TRBJ2-3	CASSPPGGVTDTQYF
TRBV19	TRBJ2-2	CASSQHSSGELFF
TRBV7-6	TRBJ2-5	CASSRSGTQETQYF
TRBV10-1	TRBJ2-5	CASSEGHQETQYF
TRBV11-3	TRBJ2-7	CASSKRVNYEQYF
TRBV10-1	TRBJ1-1	CASSEDRLSEAFF
TRBV20-1	TRBJ2-6	CSALGHGSSGANVLTF
TRBV6-1	TRBJ1-4	CASTGLPPGLEREKLFF
TRBV27	TRBJ2-2	CASSLSAPTGELFF
TRBV30	TRBJ1-6	CAWSVPRNSYNSPLHF
TRBV7-6	TRBJ2-5	CASSHGRQETQYF
TRBV11-3	TRBJ2-5	CASSYGGGAETQYF
TRBV6-1	TRBJ2-3	CASSRQFVSDTQYF
TRBV11-1	TRBJ2-5	CATRPGQMETQYF
TRBV20-1	TRBJ2-3	CSAGGLKVTDTQYF
TRBV11-3	TRBJ2-7	CASSKGQGAYEQYF
TRBV11-2	TRBJ2-5	CASSLGTSGGARETQYF
TRBV3-1	TRBJ2-3	CASSIPRRGGSTDTQYF
TRBV20-1	TRBJ2-3	CSANTLRDRGDTQYF
TRBV7-8	TRBJ1-1	CASSLGGGTEAFF
TRBV18	TRBJ1-1	CASSPFGSNTEAFF
TRBV11-3	TRBJ2-5	CASSFSGTQYF
TRBV4-2	TRBJ2-2	CASSPLPRAGVDTGELFF
TRBV4-1	TRBJ1-2	CASSPSVGYGYTF
TRBV11-2	TRBJ2-1	CASSPRLAGGHQREQFF
TRBV7-2	TRBJ2-5	CASSLALETQYF
TRBV2	TRBJ2-1	CASRAKGTSVLSEQFF
TRBV11-2	TRBJ2-1	CASSPQTPELAHEQFF
TRBV2	TRBJ1-1	CASGRRENTEAFF
TRBV20-1	TRBJ2-2	CSAGEGGKNTGELFF
TRBV28	TRBJ1-5	CASSFYRVPNQPQHF
TRBV5-1	TRBJ2-3	CASSLVGDTQYF
TRBV11-1	TRBJ2-7	CASSGIGYEQYF
TRBV18	TRBJ2-3	CASSPAVSTDTQYF
TRBV6-5	TRBJ1-5	CASSWLNANQPQHF
TRBV30	TRBJ1-1	CAWSVRRDTEAFF
TRBV20-1	TRBJ2-5	CSARIPGTSDGTQYF
TRBV4-2	TRBJ2-7	CASSLSGTSGPYEQYF
TRBV5-4	TRBJ1-2	CASGDHSPGGYTF
TRBV10-3	TRBJ2-3	CAISEGLAADTQYF
TRBV30	TRBJ2-1	CAWLTGGYNEQFF
TRBV20-1	TRBJ2-7	CSASTGGTSYEQYF
TRBV7-6	TRBJ2-1	CASSQTSGSSYNEQFF
TRBV4-2	TRBJ2-1	CASSQDLAEYNEQFF
TRBV11-1	TRBJ1-1	CASSLVSNEAFF
TRBV5-6	TRBJ2-1	CASSLVPGIHNEQFF
TRBV7-2	TRBJ2-5	CASSTGWAQETQYF
TRBV11-2	TRBJ2-3	CASSFPYTDTQYF
TRBV7-3	TRBJ2-6	CASSLNSGTGANVLTF
TRBV11-2	TRBJ1-6	CASSLRLRNSPLHF
TRBV19	TRBJ2-2	CASRSLTGGFGGELFF
TRBV2	TRBJ2-7	CASSGDYYEQYF